The source of this T cell receptor beta chain is a study of a mutant IDH1 vaccine in newly diagnosed glioma. Study context: Previous care, which was radiotherapy, temozolomide, or both, most often involved both. Visits V12 and V13 fell at weeks 35 and 47, respectively.

The protocol was immunoSEQ multiplex PCR, while the TCRdb copy is restricted to in-frame clones and leaves out a portion. Of about 84,000 clones listed, 70% to 90% are singletons. As to time point: week 47, end of study. Doses consisted of 300 ug of mutant IDH1 20-mer peptide each, paired with topical imiquimod. This clone was observed a handful of times. No antigen is known for it. The sample was PBMCs, taken from a glioma patient whose treatment included an IDH1 peptide vaccine. The clonotype originates from a man aged 40-49 years with glioma.

The CDR3 is CAWSVSEKLFF. CDR3 DNA: TGTGCCTGGAGTGTAAGTGAAAAACTGTTTTTT. The V call is TRBV30, the J call TRBJ1-4; D remains ambiguous. Germline assignment: CDR1 GTSNPN and CDR2 SVGIG (reference sequence). The CDR3 runs to 11 residues. V lost 0 bases, J lost 7 bases, and 3 bases lay in between.